This T cell receptor beta chain was sequenced during a study of T cell repertoires in cytomegalovirus infection. Study information: In public TCR beta signatures, there were indications of both CMV infection and matching HLA type. Points from the study as a whole: HLA-C-restricted CMV-specific TCR beta clonotypes prevailed in the ex vivo response.

TCRdb passed the reads through MiXCR, listing each CDR3 protein once. The sample gives approximately 500,000 distinct CDR3 sequences, 10% to 12% of which show up once; around 9.6% is in the top ten. The table lists this clonotype with many counts. As yet, its antigen is unknown. This CDR3 is 13 amino acids long. Germline V gene data show CDR1 as SGHTA and CDR2 as FQGNSA. The ends were cut back, 4 bases at V and 7 bases at J, with 13 bases in the middle. This TCR was recovered from a human donor in good health (CMV status not recorded). Some clones in this sample may be carry-over from other donors' samples. V and J are TRBV7-2 and TRBJ2-5; D could derive from TRBD1 or TRBD2 (7 bases each). Sample: PBMCs. CDR3 amino acids: CASSSGGGGTQYF. The CDR3 nucleotides are TGTGCCAGCAGCTCAGGGGGGGGCGGGACCCAGTACTTC. The whole variable domain, filled in from reference TRBV7-2 and TRBJ2-5, reads GAGVSQSPSNKVTEKGKDVELRCDPISGHTALYWYRQSLGQGLEFLIYFQGNSAPDKSGLPSDRFSAERTGGSVSTLTIQRTQQEDSAVYLCASSSGGGGTQYFGPGTRLLVL.